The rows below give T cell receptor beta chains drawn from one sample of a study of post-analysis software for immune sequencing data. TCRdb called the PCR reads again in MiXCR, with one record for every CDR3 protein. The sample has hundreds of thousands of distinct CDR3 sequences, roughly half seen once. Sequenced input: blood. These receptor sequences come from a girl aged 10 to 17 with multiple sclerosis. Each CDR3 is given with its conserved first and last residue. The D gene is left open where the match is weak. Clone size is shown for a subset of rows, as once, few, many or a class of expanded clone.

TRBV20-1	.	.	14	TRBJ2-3	TGCAGTGCTAGAGCCGGGAGTAGCACAGATACGCAGTATTTT	CSARAGSSTDTQYF
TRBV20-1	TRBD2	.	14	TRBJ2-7	TGCAATGCTAGAGCCACTAGCGGGAGAAATGAGCAGTACTTC	CNARATSGRNEQYF
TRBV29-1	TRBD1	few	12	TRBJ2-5	TGCAGCGTTGTGACAGGGGCGAAGACCCAGTACTTC	CSVVTGAKTQYF
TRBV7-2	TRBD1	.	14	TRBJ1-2	TGTGCCAGCAGCGTAAGGGGACAGGGATATGGCTACACCTTC	CASSVRGQGYGYTF
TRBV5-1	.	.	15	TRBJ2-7	TGCGCCAGCAGCTTGTATGAGGGATCTCCCTACGAGCAGTACTTC	CASSLYEGSPYEQYF
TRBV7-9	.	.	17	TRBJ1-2	TGTGCCAGCAGCCTCCGTCCCCCGGGCGCCTTTAACTATGGCTACACCTTC	CASSLRPPGAFNYGYTF
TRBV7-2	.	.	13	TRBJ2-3	TGTGCCAGCAGCTTACTTAGTCGAGATACGCAGTATTTT	CASSLLSRDTQYF
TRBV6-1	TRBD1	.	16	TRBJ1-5	TGTGCCAGCAGCGACCCTAGGACAGGGTCCAATCAGCCCCAGCATTTT	CASSDPRTGSNQPQHF
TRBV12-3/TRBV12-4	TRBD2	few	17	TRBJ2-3	TGTGCCAGCAGTCCGGGACTAGCGGGGCTCCTGTCTGGTACGCAGTATTTT	CASSPGLAGLLSGTQYF
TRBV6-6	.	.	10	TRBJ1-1	TGTGCCAGCAGTTACCTAGAAGCTTTCTTT	CASSYLEAFF
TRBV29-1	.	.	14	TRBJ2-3	TGCAGCGGGATCTCGGAGGGAACGACAGATACGCAGTATTTT	CSGISEGTTDTQYF
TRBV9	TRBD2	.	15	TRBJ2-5	TGTGCCAGCAACATAGCGGGGGCTATACAAGAGACCCAGTACTTC	CASNIAGAIQETQYF
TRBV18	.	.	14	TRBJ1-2	TGTGCCAGCTCACTTCCGGTTTGGTACTATGGCTACACCTTC	CASSLPVWYYGYTF
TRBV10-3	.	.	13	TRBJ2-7	TGTGCCATCAGTGAGTCGGAGTCAGACGAGCAGTACTTC	CAISESESDEQYF
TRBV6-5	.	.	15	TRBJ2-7	TGTGCCAGCAGTTACAGGCAGGGGCGGACCTACGAGCAGTACTTC	CASSYRQGRTYEQYF
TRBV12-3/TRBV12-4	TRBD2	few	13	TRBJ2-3	TGTGCCAGCCGCGCTAGCGGGGTGGATACGCAGTATTTT	CASRASGVDTQYF
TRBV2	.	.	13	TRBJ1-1	TGTGCCAGCAGTCCTCTACAGAACACTGAAGCTTTCTTT	CASSPLQNTEAFF
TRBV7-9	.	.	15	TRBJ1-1	TGTGCCAGCAGCTTAGCTAGAGGGCGGGACACTGAAGCTTTCTTT	CASSLARGRDTEAFF
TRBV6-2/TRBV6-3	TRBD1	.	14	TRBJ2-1	TGTGCCAGCAGTTTACAGGGGGCGCATAATGAGCAGTTCTTC	CASSLQGAHNEQFF
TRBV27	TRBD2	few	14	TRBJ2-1	TGTGCCAGCTCTCTAGCGGGGTTGAACAATGAGCAGTTCTTC	CASSLAGLNNEQFF
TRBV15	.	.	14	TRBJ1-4	TGTGCCACCAGCCCGACAAGGGCTAATGAAAAACTGTTTTTT	CATSPTRANEKLFF
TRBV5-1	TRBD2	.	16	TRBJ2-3	TGCGCCAGCAGCTTCCATGGGGAGATTAGCGGGGGTACGCAGTATTTT	CASSFHGEISGGTQYF
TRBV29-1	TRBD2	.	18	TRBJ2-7	TGCAGCGTTGTTTGGTATCGGGGAAGCGGGAGTGGCCCGCACGAGCAGTACTTC	CSVVWYRGSGSGPHEQYF
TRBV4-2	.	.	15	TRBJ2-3	TGTGCCAGCAGCCAAGGTTACGCCCAAGAGGATACGCAGTATTTT	CASSQGYAQEDTQYF
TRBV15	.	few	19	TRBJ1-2	TGTGCCACCAGCAGAGAAGGACAGTTTACCCCTCAGCCTAACTATGGCTACACCTTC	CATSREGQFTPQPNYGYTF
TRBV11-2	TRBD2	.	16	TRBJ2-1	TGTGCCAGCAGCTGGACCCGGCTAGCGGTCAGAGATGAGCAGTTCTTC	CASSWTRLAVRDEQFF
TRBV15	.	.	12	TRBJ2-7	TGTGCCACCAGCAGAGTCTCCCAGGCCCAGTACTTC	CATSRVSQAQYF
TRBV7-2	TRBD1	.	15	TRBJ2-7	TGTGCCAGCAGCTTGACAGGGTTTGCCTCCTACGAGCAGTACTTC	CASSLTGFASYEQYF
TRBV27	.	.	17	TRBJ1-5	TGTGCCAGCAGTCAGAGAGGAGGCAGGCCTAAGCATCAGCCCCAGCATTTT	CASSQRGGRPKHQPQHF
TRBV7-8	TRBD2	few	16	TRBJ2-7	TGTGCCAGCAGCTTAGGGGGAGCGGGAGGTCTCGACGAGCAGTACTTC	CASSLGGAGGLDEQYF
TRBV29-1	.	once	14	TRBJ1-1	TGCAGCGTTGGGTGGATCACAGCGAACACTGAAGCTTTCTTT	CSVGWITANTEAFF
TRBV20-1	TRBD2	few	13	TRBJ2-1	TGCAGTGCTGGCCGGGGGGGGAAGAATGAGCAGTTCTTC	CSAGRGGKNEQFF
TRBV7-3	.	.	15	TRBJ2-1	TGTGCCAGCAGCCCGGGACCGATCTCCTACAATGAGCAGTTCTTC	CASSPGPISYNEQFF
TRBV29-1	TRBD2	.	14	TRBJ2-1	TGCAGCGTCGAACCGCGGGAGGGCCTCGGGGAGCAGTTCTTC	CSVEPREGLGEQFF
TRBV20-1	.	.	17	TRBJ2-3	TGCAGTGCTAGAGGACTACCGGGACCCGAAAACGCAGATACGCAGTATTTT	CSARGLPGPENADTQYF
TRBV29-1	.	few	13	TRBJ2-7	TGCAGCGTTGAAGACAAGCAGTCCTACGAGCAGTACTTC	CSVEDKQSYEQYF
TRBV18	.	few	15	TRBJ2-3	TGTGCCAGCTCACCGCGTTGGACAGATCAAGATACGCAGTATTTT	CASSPRWTDQDTQYF
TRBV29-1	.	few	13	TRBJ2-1	TGCAGCGTTGAGGAGGGAGTAAGGAATGAGCAGTTCTTC	CSVEEGVRNEQFF
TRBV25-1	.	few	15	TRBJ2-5	TGTGCCAGCACCAGAGGAGGAAGAGCCCAAGAGACCCAGTACTTC	CASTRGGRAQETQYF
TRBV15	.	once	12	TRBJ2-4	TGTGCCACCAGCAGAGCTGGCAATGAGCAGTACTTC	CATSRAGNEQYF
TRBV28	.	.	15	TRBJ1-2	TGTGCCAGCAGTTTCGGGGTTCAAGGGAACTATGGCTACACCTTC	CASSFGVQGNYGYTF
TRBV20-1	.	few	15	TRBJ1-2	TGCAGTGCTAGCACCGGCGCGGCAGGGAGGGATGGCTACACCTTC	CSASTGAAGRDGYTF
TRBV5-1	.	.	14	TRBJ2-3	TGCGCCAGCAGCTTGGGGGGGTACTCGGATACGCAGTATTTT	CASSLGGYSDTQYF
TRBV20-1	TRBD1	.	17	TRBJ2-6	TGCAGTGCTAGTAATCAGGGGGCGATCTCTGGGGCCAACGTCCTGACTTTC	CSASNQGAISGANVLTF
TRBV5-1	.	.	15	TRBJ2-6	TGCGCCAGCAGCTTACAGGGTTTTGGGGCCAACGTCCTGACTTTC	CASSLQGFGANVLTF
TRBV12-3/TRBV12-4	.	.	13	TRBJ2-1	TGTGCCAGCAGTGCCGGGACTCCAGGAGAGCAGTTCTTC	CASSAGTPGEQFF
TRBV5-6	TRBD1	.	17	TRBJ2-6	TGTGCCAGCAGCCTGGGACAGCTTGACTCTGGGGCCAACGTCCTGACTTTC	CASSLGQLDSGANVLTF
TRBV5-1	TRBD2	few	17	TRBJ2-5	TGCGCCAGCAGCACCGGGACTAGCCGCAGGGATCGAGAGACCCAGTACTTC	CASSTGTSRRDRETQYF
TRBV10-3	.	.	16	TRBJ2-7	TGTGCCCTCAGTGAGTCAGGTGGGGGACCTGCCTACGAGCAGTACTTC	CALSESGGGPAYEQYF
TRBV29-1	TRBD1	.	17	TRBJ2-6	TGCAGCGCAACCGGGACAGGCCACTACTCTGGGGCCAACGTCCTGACTTTC	CSATGTGHYSGANVLTF
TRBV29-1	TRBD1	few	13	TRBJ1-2	TGCAGCGCTCAGGGGGGGGTAGACTATGGCTACACCTTC	CSAQGGVDYGYTF
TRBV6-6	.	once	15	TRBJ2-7	TGTGCCAGCAGCCCGGACCTTATCCCCACCTACGAGCAGTACTTC	CASSPDLIPTYEQYF
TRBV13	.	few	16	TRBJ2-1	TGTGCCAGCAGCTCCCTGCTTCCGGGACATACCTACGAGCAGTTCTTC	CASSSLLPGHTYEQFF